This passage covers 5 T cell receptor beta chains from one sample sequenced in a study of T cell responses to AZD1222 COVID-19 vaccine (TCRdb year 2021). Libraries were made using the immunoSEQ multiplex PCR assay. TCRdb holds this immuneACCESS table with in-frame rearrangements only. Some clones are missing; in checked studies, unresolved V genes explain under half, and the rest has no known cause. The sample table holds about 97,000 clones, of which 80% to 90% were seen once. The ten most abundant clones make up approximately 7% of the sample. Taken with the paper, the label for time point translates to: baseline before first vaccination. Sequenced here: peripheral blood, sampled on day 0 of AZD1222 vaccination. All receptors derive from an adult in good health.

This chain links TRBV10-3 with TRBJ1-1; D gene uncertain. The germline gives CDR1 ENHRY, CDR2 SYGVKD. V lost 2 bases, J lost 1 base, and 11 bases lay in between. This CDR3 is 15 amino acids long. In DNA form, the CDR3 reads TGTGCCATCAGTGAGGTAGGACGGCAGAACACTGAAGCTTTCTTT. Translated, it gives CAISEVGRQNTEAFF.

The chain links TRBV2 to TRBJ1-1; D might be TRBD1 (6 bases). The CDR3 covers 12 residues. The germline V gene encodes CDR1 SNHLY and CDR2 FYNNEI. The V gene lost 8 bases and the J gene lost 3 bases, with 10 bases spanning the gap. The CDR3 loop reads CASSGDYTEAFF. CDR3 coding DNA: TGTGCCAGCTCAGGGGATTACACTGAAGCTTTCTTT.

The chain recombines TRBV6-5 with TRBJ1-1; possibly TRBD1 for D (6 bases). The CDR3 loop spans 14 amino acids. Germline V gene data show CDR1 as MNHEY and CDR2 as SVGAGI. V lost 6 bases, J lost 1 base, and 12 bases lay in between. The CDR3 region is CASSPRGKNTEAFF. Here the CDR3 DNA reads TGTGCCAGCAGCCCCAGGGGTAAGAACACTGAAGCTTTCTTT.

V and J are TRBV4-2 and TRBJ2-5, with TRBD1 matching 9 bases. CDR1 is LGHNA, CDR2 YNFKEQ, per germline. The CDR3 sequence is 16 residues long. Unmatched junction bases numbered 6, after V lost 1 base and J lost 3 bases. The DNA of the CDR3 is TGTGCCAGCAGCCAAGGCCGGGGACAGGGCAAAGAGACCCAGTACTTC. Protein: CASSQGRGQGKETQYF.

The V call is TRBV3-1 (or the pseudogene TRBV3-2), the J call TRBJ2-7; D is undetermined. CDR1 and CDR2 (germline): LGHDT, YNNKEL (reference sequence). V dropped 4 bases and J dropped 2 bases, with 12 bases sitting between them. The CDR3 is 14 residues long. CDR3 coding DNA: TGTGCCAGCAGCCCCTATAAGACAACCTACGAGCAGTACTTC. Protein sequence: CASSPYKTTYEQYF.